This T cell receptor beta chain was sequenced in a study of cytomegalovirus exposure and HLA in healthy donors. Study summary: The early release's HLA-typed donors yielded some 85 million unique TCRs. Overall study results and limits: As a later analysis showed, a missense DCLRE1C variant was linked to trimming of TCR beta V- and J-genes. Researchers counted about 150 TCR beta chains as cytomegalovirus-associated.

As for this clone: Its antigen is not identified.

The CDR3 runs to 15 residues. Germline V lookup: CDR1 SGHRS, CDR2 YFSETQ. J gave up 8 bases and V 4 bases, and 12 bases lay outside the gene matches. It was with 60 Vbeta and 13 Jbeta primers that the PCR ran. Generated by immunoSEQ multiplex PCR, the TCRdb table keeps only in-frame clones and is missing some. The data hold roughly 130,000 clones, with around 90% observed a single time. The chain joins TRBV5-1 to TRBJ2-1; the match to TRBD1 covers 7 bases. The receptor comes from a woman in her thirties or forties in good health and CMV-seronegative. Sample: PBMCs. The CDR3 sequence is CASSTADRVFDEQFF. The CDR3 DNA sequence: TGCGCCAGCAGCACCGCCGACAGGGTTTTCGATGAGCAGTTCTTC.